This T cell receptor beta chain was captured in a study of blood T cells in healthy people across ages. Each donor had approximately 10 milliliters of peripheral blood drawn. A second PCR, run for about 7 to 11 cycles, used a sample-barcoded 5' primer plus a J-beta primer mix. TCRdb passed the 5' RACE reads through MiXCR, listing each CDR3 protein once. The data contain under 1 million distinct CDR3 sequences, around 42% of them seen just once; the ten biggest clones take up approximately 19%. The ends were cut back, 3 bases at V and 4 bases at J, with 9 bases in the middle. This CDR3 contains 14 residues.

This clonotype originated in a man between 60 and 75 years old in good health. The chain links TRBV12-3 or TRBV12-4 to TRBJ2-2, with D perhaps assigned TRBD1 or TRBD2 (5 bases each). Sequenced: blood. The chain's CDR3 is CASSFAGTTGELFF. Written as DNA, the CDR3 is TGTGCCAGCAGTTTTGCAGGGACCACCGGGGAGCTGTTTTTT.